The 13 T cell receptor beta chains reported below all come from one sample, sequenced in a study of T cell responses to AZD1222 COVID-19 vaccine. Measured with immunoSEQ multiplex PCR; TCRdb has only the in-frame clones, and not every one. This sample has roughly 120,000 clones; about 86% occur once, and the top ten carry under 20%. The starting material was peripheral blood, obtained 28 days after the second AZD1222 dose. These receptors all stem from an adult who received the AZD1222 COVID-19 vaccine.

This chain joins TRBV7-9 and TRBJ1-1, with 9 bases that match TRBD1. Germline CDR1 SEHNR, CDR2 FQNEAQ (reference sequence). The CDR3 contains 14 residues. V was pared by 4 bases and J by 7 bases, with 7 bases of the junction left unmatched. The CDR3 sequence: CASSSTGGLLEAFF. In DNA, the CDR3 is TGTGCCAGCAGCTCTACAGGGGGCTTACTTGAAGCTTTCTTT.

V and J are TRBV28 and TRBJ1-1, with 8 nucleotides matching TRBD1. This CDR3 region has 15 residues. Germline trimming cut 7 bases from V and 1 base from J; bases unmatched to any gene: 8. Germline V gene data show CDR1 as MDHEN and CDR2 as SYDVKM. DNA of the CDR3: TGTGCCAGCAACCCTCACGGGACAGGGAACACTGAAGCTTTCTTT. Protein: CASNPHGTGNTEAFF.

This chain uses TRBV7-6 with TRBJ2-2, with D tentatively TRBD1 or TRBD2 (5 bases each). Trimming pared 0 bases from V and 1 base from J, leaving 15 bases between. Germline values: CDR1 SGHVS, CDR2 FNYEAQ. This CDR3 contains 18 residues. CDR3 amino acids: CASSLARRASQNTGELFF. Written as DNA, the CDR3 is TGTGCCAGCAGCTTAGCGCGCAGGGCTAGCCAGAACACCGGGGAGCTGTTTTTT. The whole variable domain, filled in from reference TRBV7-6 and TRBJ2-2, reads GAGVSQSPRYKVTKRGQDVALRCDPISGHVSLYWYRQALGQGPEFLTYFNYEAQQDKSGLPNDRFSAERPEGSISTLTIQRTEQRDSAMYRCASSLARRASQNTGELFFGEGSRLTVL.

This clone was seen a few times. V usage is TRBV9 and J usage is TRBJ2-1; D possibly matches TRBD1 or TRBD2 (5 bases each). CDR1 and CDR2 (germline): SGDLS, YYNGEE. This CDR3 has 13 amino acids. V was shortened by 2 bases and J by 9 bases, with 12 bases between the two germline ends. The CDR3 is CASSVAGSGEQFF. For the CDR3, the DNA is TGTGCCAGCAGCGTGGCAGGGAGCGGTGAGCAGTTCTTC.

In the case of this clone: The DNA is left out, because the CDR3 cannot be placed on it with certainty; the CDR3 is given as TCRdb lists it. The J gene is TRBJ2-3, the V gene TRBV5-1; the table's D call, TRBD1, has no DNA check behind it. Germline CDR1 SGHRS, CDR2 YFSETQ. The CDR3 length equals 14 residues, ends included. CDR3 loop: CASSLVAGGSGGYF.

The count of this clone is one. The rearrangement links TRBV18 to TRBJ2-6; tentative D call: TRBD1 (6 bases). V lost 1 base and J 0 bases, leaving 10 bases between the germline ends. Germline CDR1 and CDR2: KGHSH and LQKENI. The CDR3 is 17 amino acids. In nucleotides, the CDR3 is TGTGCCAGCTCACCACGACCAGGGGACTCTGGGGCCAACGTCCTGACTTTC. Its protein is CASSPRPGDSGANVLTF.

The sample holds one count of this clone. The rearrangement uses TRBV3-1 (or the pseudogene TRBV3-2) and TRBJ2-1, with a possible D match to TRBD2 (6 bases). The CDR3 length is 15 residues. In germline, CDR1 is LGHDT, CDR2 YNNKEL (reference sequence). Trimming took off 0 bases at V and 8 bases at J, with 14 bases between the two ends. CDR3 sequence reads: CASSQDSGREDEQFF. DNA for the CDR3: TGTGCCAGCAGCCAAGATAGCGGACGGGAAGATGAGCAGTTCTTC.

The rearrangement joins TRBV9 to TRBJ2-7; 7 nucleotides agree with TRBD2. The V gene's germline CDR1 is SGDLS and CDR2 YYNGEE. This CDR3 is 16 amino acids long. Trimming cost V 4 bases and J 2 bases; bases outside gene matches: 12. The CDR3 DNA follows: TGTGCCAGCAGCCCACGTCGCGGGGGAAGCACCTACGAGCAGTACTTC. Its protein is CASSPRRGGSTYEQYF.

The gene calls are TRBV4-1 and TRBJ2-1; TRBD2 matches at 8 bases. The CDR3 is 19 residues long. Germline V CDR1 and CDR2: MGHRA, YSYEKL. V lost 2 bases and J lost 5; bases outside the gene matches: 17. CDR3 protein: CASSQNTANTGGSDNEQFF. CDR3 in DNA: TGCGCCAGCAGCCAAAATACAGCCAATACGGGAGGGTCGGACAATGAGCAGTTCTTC.

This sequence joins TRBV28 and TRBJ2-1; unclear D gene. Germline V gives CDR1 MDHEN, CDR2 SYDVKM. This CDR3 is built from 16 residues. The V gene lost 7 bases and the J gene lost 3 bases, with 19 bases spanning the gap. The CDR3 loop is CASTHGLETLYNEQFF. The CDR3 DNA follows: TGTGCCAGCACCCATGGGTTGGAGACACTCTACAATGAGCAGTTCTTC.

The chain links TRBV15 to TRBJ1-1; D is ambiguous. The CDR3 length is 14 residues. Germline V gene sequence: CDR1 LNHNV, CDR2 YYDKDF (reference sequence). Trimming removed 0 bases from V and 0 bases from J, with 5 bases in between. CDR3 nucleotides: TGTGCCACCAGCAGAGATGGCGTGAACACTGAAGCTTTCTTT. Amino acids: CATSRDGVNTEAFF. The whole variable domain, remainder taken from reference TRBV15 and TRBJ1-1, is DAMVIQNPRYQVTQFGKPVTLSCSQTLNHNVMYWYQQKSSQAPKLLFHYYDKDFNNEADTPDNFQSRRPNTSFCFLDIRSPGLGDTAMYLCATSRDGVNTEAFFGQGTRLTVV.

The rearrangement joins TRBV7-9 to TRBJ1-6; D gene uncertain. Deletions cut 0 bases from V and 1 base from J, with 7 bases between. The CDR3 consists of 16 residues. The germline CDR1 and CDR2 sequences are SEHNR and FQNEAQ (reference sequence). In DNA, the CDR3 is TGTGCCAGCAGCTTAGCACGAGGGTCCTATAATTCACCCCTCCACTTT. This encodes CASSLARGSYNSPLHF.

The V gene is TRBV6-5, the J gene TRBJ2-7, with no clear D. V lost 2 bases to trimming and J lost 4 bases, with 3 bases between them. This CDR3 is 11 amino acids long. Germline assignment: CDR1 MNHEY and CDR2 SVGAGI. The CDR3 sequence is CASSYKYEQYF. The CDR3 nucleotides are TGTGCCAGCAGTTACAAATACGAGCAGTACTTC.